This T cell receptor (beta chain) is from a study of T cell repertoires in cytomegalovirus infection. Study-wide context: The authors relied on CMV epitopes, both recently identified HLA-C-restricted and well-studied HLA-B-restricted.

A single record per CDR3 protein comes from TCRdb applying MiXCR to the reads. This table holds over 250,000 distinct CDR3 sequences, less than 25% found once. Overall study findings and caveats: The study found HLA-C-restricted CMV-specific TCR beta clonotypes dominating the ex vivo response. Frequencies of public TCR beta families were cumulated, and this identified carriers of CMV plus the relevant HLA.

A word on this clonotype: Its antigen is as yet unknown.

Trimming removed 6 bases from V and 9 bases from J, with 17 bases in between. Germline lookup yields CDR1 MNHGY and CDR2 SAAAGT. The CDR3 contains 13 residues. The chain is built from TRBV6-8 and TRBJ2-5; TRBD2 might be the D (5 bases). Sequenced here: cultured PBMCs, sampled from culture after CMV antigen stimulation. The clonotype was recovered from a human donor in good health (CMV status not recorded). Some clones in this sample may be carry-over from other donors' samples. The CDR3 coding sequence is TGTGCCAGCAGAAACGGGGTCAATTTGGCCCAGTACTTC. It translates to CASRNGVNLAQYF.